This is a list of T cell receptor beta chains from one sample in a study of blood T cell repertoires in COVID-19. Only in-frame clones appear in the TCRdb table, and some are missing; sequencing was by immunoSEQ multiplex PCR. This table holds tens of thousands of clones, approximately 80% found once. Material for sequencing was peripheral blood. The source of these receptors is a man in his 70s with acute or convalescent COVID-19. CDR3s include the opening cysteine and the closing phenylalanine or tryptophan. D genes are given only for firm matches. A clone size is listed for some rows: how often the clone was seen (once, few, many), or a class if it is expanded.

CDR3nt: TGTGCCAGCTCACCTAACGGACTAGCGGGAGGGCCTGGAGAGCAGTACTTC
CDR3aa: CASSPNGLAGGPGEQYF
v_gene: TRBV18
j_gene: TRBJ2-7
d_gene: TRBD2
abundance: many

CDR3nt: TGTGCCAGCAGCAGCGGGGGGGCCGACAATGAGCAGTTCTTC
CDR3aa: CASSSGGADNEQFF
v_gene: TRBV9
j_gene: TRBJ2-1
d_gene: TRBD2
abundance: -

CDR3nt: TGTGCCAGCAGCCAAGATCTCGCGGGGATGGGCACAGATACGCAGTATTTT
CDR3aa: CASSQDLAGMGTDTQYF
v_gene: TRBV4-2
j_gene: TRBJ2-3
d_gene: -
abundance: -

CDR3nt: TGTGCCAGCAGCTTAGAGTTGATGGATGAGCAGTTCTTC
CDR3aa: CASSLELMDEQFF
v_gene: TRBV5-4
j_gene: TRBJ2-1
d_gene: -
abundance: -

CDR3nt: TGTGCCATCAGGGACAGGGGGAACACCGGGGAGCTGTTTTTT
CDR3aa: CAIRDRGNTGELFF
v_gene: TRBV10-3
j_gene: TRBJ2-2
d_gene: TRBD1
abundance: -

CDR3nt: TGTGCCAGTAGTCGGCTAGCGGGGTACACAGATACGCAGTATTTT
CDR3aa: CASSRLAGYTDTQYF
v_gene: TRBV19
j_gene: TRBJ2-3
d_gene: TRBD2
abundance: -

CDR3nt: TGTGCCAGCAGCTTAGGTCCGGTAAGCTCCTACAATGAGCAGTTCTTC
CDR3aa: CASSLGPVSSYNEQFF
v_gene: TRBV7-2
j_gene: TRBJ2-1
d_gene: -
abundance: -

CDR3nt: TGTGCCACCAGCAGTTTGGGCCTCCAAGAGACCCAGTACTTC
CDR3aa: CATSSLGLQETQYF
v_gene: TRBV15
j_gene: TRBJ2-5
d_gene: -
abundance: once

CDR3nt: TGCGCCAGCAGCAGTAGCGGGGGCACAGATACGCAGTATTTT
CDR3aa: CASSSSGGTDTQYF
v_gene: TRBV4-3
j_gene: TRBJ2-3
d_gene: TRBD2
abundance: -

CDR3nt: TGTGCCAGCAGCTCTCCCGGGACTAGCGGCTCCTACGAGCAGTACTTC
CDR3aa: CASSSPGTSGSYEQYF
v_gene: TRBV7-9
j_gene: TRBJ2-7
d_gene: TRBD2
abundance: medium-sized

CDR3nt: TGTGCCACCAGTGATACAGGGGGCTCTGGAAACACCATATATTTT
CDR3aa: CATSDTGGSGNTIYF
v_gene: TRBV24-1
j_gene: TRBJ1-3
d_gene: TRBD1
abundance: once

CDR3nt: TGCGCCAGCAGCTTACTAACTAGTGGCCATGAGCAGTTCTTC
CDR3aa: CASSLLTSGHEQFF
v_gene: TRBV5-1
j_gene: TRBJ2-1
d_gene: -
abundance: -

CDR3nt: TGTGCCAGCAGGGAAGGGGTGGCTAATGAAAAACTGTTTTTT
CDR3aa: CASREGVANEKLFF
v_gene: TRBV28
j_gene: TRBJ1-4
d_gene: -
abundance: -

CDR3nt: TGTGCCAGCAGCAGCAGGGTTGGCACTGAAGCTTTCTTT
CDR3aa: CASSSRVGTEAFF
v_gene: TRBV7-3
j_gene: TRBJ1-1
d_gene: -
abundance: -

CDR3nt: TGTGCCAGCAGCTTGTTACTAGGGTTCGCTGAAGCTTTCTTT
CDR3aa: CASSLLLGFAEAFF
v_gene: TRBV5-6
j_gene: TRBJ1-1
d_gene: -
abundance: -

CDR3nt: TGTGCCAGCAGCTTTAAGGAGGGATCCAATGAGCAGTTCTTC
CDR3aa: CASSFKEGSNEQFF
v_gene: TRBV5-4
j_gene: TRBJ2-1
d_gene: -
abundance: -

CDR3nt: TGTGCCAGCTCCCGGGGGTATAGCAATCAGCCCCAGCATTTT
CDR3aa: CASSRGYSNQPQHF
v_gene: TRBV7-9
j_gene: TRBJ1-5
d_gene: -
abundance: -

CDR3nt: TGTGCCAGCACCCTCAGTGCAACTAATGAAAAACTGTTTTTT
CDR3aa: CASTLSATNEKLFF
v_gene: TRBV28
j_gene: TRBJ1-4
d_gene: -
abundance: -

CDR3nt: TGTGCCAGCAGTTTAAGGGGAGGCCATAGCAATCAGCCCCAGCATTTT
CDR3aa: CASSLRGGHSNQPQHF
v_gene: TRBV27
j_gene: TRBJ1-5
d_gene: -
abundance: -

CDR3nt: TGTGCCAGCAGCGCCAGATCCGGGACAGCAAATTCACCCCTCCACTTT
CDR3aa: CASSARSGTANSPLHF
v_gene: TRBV7-8
j_gene: TRBJ1-6
d_gene: TRBD1
abundance: -

CDR3nt: TGTGCCAGCAGCCAAGATCAGTATAAATTTGGCAGGGACAATCAGCCCCAGCATTTT
CDR3aa: CASSQDQYKFGRDNQPQHF
v_gene: TRBV4-2
j_gene: TRBJ1-5
d_gene: -
abundance: -

CDR3nt: TGTGCCAGCTCACCACCGTATCAAGCGGGTGCCTTTGACGAGCAGTACTTC
CDR3aa: CASSPPYQAGAFDEQYF
v_gene: TRBV18
j_gene: TRBJ2-7
d_gene: -
abundance: once

CDR3nt: TGTGCCAGCAGTCTGGCCCTCATGAACACTGAAGCTTTCTTT
CDR3aa: CASSLALMNTEAFF
v_gene: TRBV28
j_gene: TRBJ1-1
d_gene: -
abundance: -

CDR3nt: TGTGCCAGTAGCGGCCTCCGTGGAGATGGCTACACCTTC
CDR3aa: CASSGLRGDGYTF
v_gene: TRBV19
j_gene: TRBJ1-2
d_gene: -
abundance: -

CDR3nt: TGTGCCAGCAGCGTTGGGAGGGGAAGCGCCCAAGGGATGGAGACCCAGTACTTC
CDR3aa: CASSVGRGSAQGMETQYF
v_gene: TRBV9
j_gene: TRBJ2-5
d_gene: TRBD2
abundance: few

CDR3nt: TGTGCCAGCAGGGGGCAAGAAAAACTGTTTTTT
CDR3aa: CASRGQEKLFF
v_gene: TRBV28
j_gene: TRBJ1-4
d_gene: -
abundance: -

CDR3nt: TGCGCCAGCAGCTTGGATGGGACTTGGGACTATGGCTACACCTTC
CDR3aa: CASSLDGTWDYGYTF
v_gene: TRBV5-1
j_gene: TRBJ1-2
d_gene: -
abundance: -

CDR3nt: TGTGCCACCAGTGTGTCGGGGGATAATCAGCCCCAGCATTTT
CDR3aa: CATSVSGDNQPQHF
v_gene: TRBV24-1
j_gene: TRBJ1-5
d_gene: -
abundance: -

CDR3nt: TGTGCCAGCAGTTCGGACGGACTGAATTCACCCCTCCACTTT
CDR3aa: CASSSDGLNSPLHF
v_gene: TRBV28
j_gene: TRBJ1-6
d_gene: -
abundance: -

CDR3nt: TGCGCCAGCAGCCCAGCCTTGGCAGGGGACACTGAAGCTTTCTTT
CDR3aa: CASSPALAGDTEAFF
v_gene: TRBV5-1
j_gene: TRBJ1-1
d_gene: -
abundance: -

CDR3nt: TGCGCCAGCAGCGGGATGGGACAGGGTAACGAGCAGTACTTC
CDR3aa: CASSGMGQGNEQYF
v_gene: TRBV5-1
j_gene: TRBJ2-7
d_gene: TRBD1
abundance: once

CDR3nt: TGTGCCAGTAGTCTTCCTAGCGGGAGGGATTCCTCCTACGAGCAGTACTTC
CDR3aa: CASSLPSGRDSSYEQYF
v_gene: TRBV19
j_gene: TRBJ2-7
d_gene: TRBD2
abundance: few

CDR3nt: TGTGCCAGCAGACCGAGGGCGTCGGAAAAACTGTTTTTT
CDR3aa: CASRPRASEKLFF
v_gene: TRBV6-5
j_gene: TRBJ1-4
d_gene: -
abundance: -

CDR3nt: TGCGCCAGCAGTGAGAGCCGGACTAGCGGACCCTACGAGCAGTACTTC
CDR3aa: CASSESRTSGPYEQYF
v_gene: TRBV10-1
j_gene: TRBJ2-7
d_gene: TRBD2
abundance: -

CDR3nt: TGTGCCTGGAGTAAGAGGCGGCTATCTGGAAACACCATATATTTT
CDR3aa: CAWSKRRLSGNTIYF
v_gene: TRBV30
j_gene: TRBJ1-3
d_gene: -
abundance: -

CDR3nt: TGTGCCAGCAGCACCAGGGTTAGCGAGCAGTTCTTC
CDR3aa: CASSTRVSEQFF
v_gene: TRBV12-3/TRBV12-4
j_gene: TRBJ2-1
d_gene: -
abundance: -

CDR3nt: TGTGCCAGCAGTCCAGGGTTTGGGGAGACCCAGTACTTC
CDR3aa: CASSPGFGETQYF
v_gene: TRBV6-5
j_gene: TRBJ2-5
d_gene: -
abundance: -

CDR3nt: TGTGCCAGCAGTTTTTATGAGGGTTCCTATAATTCACCCCTCCACTTT
CDR3aa: CASSFYEGSYNSPLHF
v_gene: TRBV28
j_gene: TRBJ1-6
d_gene: -
abundance: -

CDR3nt: TGTGCCAGCAGCTTAGACGGTGGTGGCGGGGAGCAGTACTTC
CDR3aa: CASSLDGGGGEQYF
v_gene: TRBV7-2
j_gene: TRBJ2-7
d_gene: -
abundance: -

CDR3nt: TGCAGCGCCCTCGAGGGAGCCAGGGATACGCAGTATTTT
CDR3aa: CSALEGARDTQYF
v_gene: TRBV29-1
j_gene: TRBJ2-3
d_gene: -
abundance: few

CDR3nt: TGTGCCATCAGTATGGGACAGGGGACGCAGTATTTT
CDR3aa: CAISMGQGTQYF
v_gene: TRBV10-3
j_gene: TRBJ2-3
d_gene: TRBD1
abundance: -

CDR3nt: TGTGCCAGCAGCCAAGAAGTGACAGGGGGCTGGGAGCAGTACTTC
CDR3aa: CASSQEVTGGWEQYF
v_gene: TRBV14
j_gene: TRBJ2-7
d_gene: TRBD1
abundance: -

CDR3nt: TGTGCCAGCAGTCCATTTCAGGGATCTGGCTACACCTTC
CDR3aa: CASSPFQGSGYTF
v_gene: TRBV6-2/TRBV6-3
j_gene: TRBJ1-2
d_gene: -
abundance: -

CDR3nt: TGTGCCAGTAGTATGAAGGGACTAGCGGCGAGCAGGCACAATGAGCAGTTCTTC
CDR3aa: CASSMKGLAASRHNEQFF
v_gene: TRBV19
j_gene: TRBJ2-1
d_gene: TRBD2
abundance: -

CDR3nt: TGCAGCGTTGACGGGGGGATCGGCTACACCTTC
CDR3aa: CSVDGGIGYTF
v_gene: TRBV29-1
j_gene: TRBJ1-2
d_gene: -
abundance: -

CDR3nt: TGTGCCAGCAGCCTCTATTTAGGACAGGGGAACGAGCAGTACTTC
CDR3aa: CASSLYLGQGNEQYF
v_gene: TRBV7-6
j_gene: TRBJ2-7
d_gene: TRBD1
abundance: -

CDR3nt: TGTGCCAGCAGCCCCGGACTAGTACTCTTCGCCTACGAGCAGTACTTC
CDR3aa: CASSPGLVLFAYEQYF
v_gene: TRBV5-6
j_gene: TRBJ2-7
d_gene: TRBD2
abundance: -

CDR3nt: TGTGCCAGCAGCCAACGGGAGGCTAACTATGGCTACACCTTC
CDR3aa: CASSQREANYGYTF
v_gene: TRBV3-1/TRBV3-2
j_gene: TRBJ1-2
d_gene: -
abundance: -